Below are 4 T cell receptor beta chains sequenced from a single sample in a study of OX40 agonist ivuxolimab in advanced cancers. TCRdb's table, derived via immunoSEQ multiplex PCR, lists solely in-frame clones and lacks some. This table holds about 31,000 clones, just under 90% found once. The sequencing here drew on CD4+ or CD8+ T cells sorted from blood, taken in a trial of the OX40 agonist ivuxolimab. Receptor source: an adult with an advanced solid tumor such as melanoma, head and neck, liver or kidney cancer.

The chain recombines TRBV29-1 with TRBJ1-1, with D perhaps TRBD1 (6 bases). Trimming removed 6 bases from V and 2 bases from J, with 13 bases in between. This CDR3 has 13 amino acids. CDR1 and CDR2 from the germline V gene are SQVTM and ANQGSEA. CDR3 sequence: CSVEGEHNTEAFF. The CDR3 bases are TGCAGCGTGGAGGGGGAACACAACACTGAAGCTTTCTTT.

The chain uses TRBV19 and TRBJ1-1; D may be TRBD1 (5 bases). Germline assignment: CDR1 LNHDA and CDR2 SQIVND (reference sequence). The CDR3 has 17 amino acids. The V and J ends lost 1 base and 2 bases respectively, with 17 bases between them. CDR3 loop: CASSIGGHSGFNTEAFF. CDR3 coding DNA: TGTGCCAGTAGTATAGGAGGACACTCGGGGTTCAACACTGAAGCTTTCTTT.

The chain couples TRBV27 to TRBJ2-6, with a possible D match to TRBD1 (8 bases). The germline V gene encodes CDR1 MNHEY and CDR2 SMNVEV (reference sequence). Trimming pared 5 bases from V and 0 bases from J, leaving 20 bases between. This CDR3 contains 19 residues. The CDR3 spells CASSLYRGGAYSGANVLTF. DNA of the CDR3: TGTGCCAGCAGTCTCTACAGGGGGGGTGCCTACTCTGGGGCCAACGTCCTGACTTTC.

The chain links TRBV28 to TRBJ2-3, with D unclear. CDR1 and CDR2 (germline): MDHEN, SYDVKM. Trimming removed 1 base at V and 2 bases at J, with 4 bases between. The CDR3 is 13 amino acids. The DNA of the CDR3 is TGTGCCAGCAGTTTATTTGCCACAGATACGCAGTATTTT. Translating gives CASSLFATDTQYF.